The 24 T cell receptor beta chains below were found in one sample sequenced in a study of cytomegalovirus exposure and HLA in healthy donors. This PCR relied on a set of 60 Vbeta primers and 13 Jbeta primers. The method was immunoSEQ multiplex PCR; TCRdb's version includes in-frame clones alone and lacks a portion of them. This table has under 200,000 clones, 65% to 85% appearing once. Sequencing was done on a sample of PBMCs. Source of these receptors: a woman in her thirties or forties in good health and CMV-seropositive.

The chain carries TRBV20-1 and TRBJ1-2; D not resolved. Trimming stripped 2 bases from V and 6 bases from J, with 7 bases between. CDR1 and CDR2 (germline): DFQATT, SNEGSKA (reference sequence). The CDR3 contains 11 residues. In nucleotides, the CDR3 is TGCAGTGCTAGATTTAATAATGGCTACACCTTC. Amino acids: CSARFNNGYTF.

The CDR3 sequence: CASSYTGAFSGYTF. The CDR3 DNA follows: TGTGCCAGCAGCTACACGGGTGCCTTCTCTGGCTACACCTTC. J is TRBJ1-2 and V is TRBV7-2; D remains unclear. This CDR3 contains 14 residues. V dropped 4 bases and J dropped 7 bases, with 16 bases sitting between them. Germline V gives CDR1 SGHTA, CDR2 FQGNSA.

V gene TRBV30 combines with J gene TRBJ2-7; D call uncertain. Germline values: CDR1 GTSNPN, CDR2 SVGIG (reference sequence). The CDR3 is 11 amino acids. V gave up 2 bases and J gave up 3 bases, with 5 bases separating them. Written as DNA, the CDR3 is TGTGCCTGGAGTCTCGGCTACGAGCAGTACTTC. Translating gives CAWSLGYEQYF.

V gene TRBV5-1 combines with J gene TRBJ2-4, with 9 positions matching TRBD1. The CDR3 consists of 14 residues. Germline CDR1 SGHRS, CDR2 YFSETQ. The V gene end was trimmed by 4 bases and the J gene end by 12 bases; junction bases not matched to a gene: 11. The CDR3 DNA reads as TGCGCCAGCAGCCTAAGACAGGGGGGGTACAGTCAGTACTTC. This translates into CASSLRQGGYSQYF.

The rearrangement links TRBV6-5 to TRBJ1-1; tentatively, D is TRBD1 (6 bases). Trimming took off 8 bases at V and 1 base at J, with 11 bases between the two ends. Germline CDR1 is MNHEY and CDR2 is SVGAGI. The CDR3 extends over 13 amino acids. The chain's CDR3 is CASLGGRNTEAFF. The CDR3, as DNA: TGTGCCAGCTTGGGGGGGCGGAACACTGAAGCTTTCTTT.

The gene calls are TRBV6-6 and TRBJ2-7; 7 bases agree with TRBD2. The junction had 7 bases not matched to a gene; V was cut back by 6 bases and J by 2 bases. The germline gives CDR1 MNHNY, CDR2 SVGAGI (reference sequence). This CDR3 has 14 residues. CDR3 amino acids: CASSLSGETYEQYF. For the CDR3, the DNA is TGTGCCAGCAGCCTAAGCGGGGAGACCTACGAGCAGTACTTC.

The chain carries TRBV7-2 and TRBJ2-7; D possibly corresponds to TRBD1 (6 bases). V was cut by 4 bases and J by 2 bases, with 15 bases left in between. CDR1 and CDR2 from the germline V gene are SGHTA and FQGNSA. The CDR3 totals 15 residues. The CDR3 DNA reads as TGTGCCAGCAGCTCAGAGGGGGTTATAGCCTACGAGCAGTACTTC. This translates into CASSSEGVIAYEQYF.

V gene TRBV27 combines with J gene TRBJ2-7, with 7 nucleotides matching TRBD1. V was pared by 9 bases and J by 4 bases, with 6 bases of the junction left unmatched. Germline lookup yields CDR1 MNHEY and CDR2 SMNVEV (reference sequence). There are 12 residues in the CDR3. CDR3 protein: CASGTENYEQYF. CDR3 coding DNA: TGTGCCAGTGGGACAGAAAATTACGAGCAGTACTTC.

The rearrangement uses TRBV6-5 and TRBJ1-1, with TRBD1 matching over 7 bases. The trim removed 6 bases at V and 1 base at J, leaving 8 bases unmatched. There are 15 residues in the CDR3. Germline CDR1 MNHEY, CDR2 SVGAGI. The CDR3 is CASSKTGNRNTEAFF. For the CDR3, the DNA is TGTGCCAGCAGCAAGACAGGGAACCGGAACACTGAAGCTTTCTTT.

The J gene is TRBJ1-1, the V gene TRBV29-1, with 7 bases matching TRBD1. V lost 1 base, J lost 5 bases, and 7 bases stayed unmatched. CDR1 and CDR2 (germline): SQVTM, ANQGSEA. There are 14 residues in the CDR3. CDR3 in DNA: TGCAGCGTTGAAGTAACAGGGGTAGGGACTGAAGCTTTCTTT. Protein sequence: CSVEVTGVGTEAFF.

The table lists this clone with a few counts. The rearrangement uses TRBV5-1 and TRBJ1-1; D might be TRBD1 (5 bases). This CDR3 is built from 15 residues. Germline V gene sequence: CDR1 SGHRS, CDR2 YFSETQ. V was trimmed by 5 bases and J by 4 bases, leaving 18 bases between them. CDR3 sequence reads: CASSRNGGLSTEAFF. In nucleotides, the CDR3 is TGCGCCAGCAGTCGGAACGGGGGGTTGAGCACTGAAGCTTTCTTT.

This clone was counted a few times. In nucleotides, the CDR3 is TGTGCCAGCAGCCAACAGGGCTCTGGAAACACCATATATTTT. It codes for CASSQQGSGNTIYF. This chain links TRBV11-2 with TRBJ1-3; maybe TRBD1 (6 bases). Trimming took 5 bases from V and 0 from J, leaving 8 bases between them. Germline CDR1 and CDR2: SGHAT and FQNNGV. This CDR3 has 14 amino acids.

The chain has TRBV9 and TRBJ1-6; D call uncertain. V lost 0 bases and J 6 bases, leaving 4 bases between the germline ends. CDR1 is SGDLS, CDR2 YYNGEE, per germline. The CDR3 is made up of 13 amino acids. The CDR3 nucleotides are TGTGCCAGCAGCGTAGCCGGTAATTCACCCCTCCACTTT. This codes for CASSVAGNSPLHF.

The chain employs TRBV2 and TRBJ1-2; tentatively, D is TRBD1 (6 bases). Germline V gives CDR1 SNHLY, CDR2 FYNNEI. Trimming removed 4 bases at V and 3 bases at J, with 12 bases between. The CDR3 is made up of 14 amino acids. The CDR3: CASSGSTGYYGYTF. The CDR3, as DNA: TGTGCCAGCAGTGGGTCAACAGGGTACTATGGCTACACCTTC.

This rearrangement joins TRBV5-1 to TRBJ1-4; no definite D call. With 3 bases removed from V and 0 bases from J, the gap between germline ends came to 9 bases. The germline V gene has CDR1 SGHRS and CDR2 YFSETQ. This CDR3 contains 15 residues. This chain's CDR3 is CASSSALATNEKLFF. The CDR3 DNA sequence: TGCGCCAGCAGCTCCGCACTTGCAACTAATGAAAAACTGTTTTTT.

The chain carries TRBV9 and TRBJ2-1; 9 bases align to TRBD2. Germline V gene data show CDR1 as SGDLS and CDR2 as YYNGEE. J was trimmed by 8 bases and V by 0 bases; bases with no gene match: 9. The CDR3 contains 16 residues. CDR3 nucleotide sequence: TGTGCCAGCAGCGTAGGTGGGCGGGGGGGTTCCCATGAGCAGTTCTTC. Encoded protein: CASSVGGRGGSHEQFF.

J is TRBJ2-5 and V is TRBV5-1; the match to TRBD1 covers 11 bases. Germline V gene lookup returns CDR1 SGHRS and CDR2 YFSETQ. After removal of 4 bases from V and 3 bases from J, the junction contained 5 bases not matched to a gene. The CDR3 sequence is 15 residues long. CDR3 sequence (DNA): TGCGCCAGCAGCATACCGGGACAGGGGGAAGAGACCCAGTACTTC. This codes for CASSIPGQGEETQYF.

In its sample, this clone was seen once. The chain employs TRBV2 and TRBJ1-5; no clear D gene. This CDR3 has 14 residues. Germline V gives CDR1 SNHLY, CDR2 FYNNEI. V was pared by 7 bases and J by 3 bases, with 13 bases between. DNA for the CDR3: TGTGCCAGCAACGAGGCGCGTGACAATCAGCCCCAGCATTTT. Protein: CASNEARDNQPQHF.

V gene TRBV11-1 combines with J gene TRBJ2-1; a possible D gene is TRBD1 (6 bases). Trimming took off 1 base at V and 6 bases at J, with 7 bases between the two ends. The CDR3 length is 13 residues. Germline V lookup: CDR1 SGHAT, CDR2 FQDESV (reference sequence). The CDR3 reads CASSLDRANEQFF. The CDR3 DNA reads TGTGCCAGCAGCTTAGACAGGGCCAATGAGCAGTTCTTC.

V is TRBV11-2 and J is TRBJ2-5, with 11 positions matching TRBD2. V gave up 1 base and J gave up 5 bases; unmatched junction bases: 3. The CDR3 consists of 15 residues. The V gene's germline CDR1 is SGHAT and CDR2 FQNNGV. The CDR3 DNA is TGTGCCAGCAGCTTAGCTAGCGGGGGGTTCGAGACCCAGTACTTC. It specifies CASSLASGGFETQYF.

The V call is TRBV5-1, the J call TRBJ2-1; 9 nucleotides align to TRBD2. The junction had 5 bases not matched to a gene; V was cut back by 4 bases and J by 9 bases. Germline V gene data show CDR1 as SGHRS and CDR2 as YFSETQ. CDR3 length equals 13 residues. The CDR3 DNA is TGCGCCAGCAGCCCGGGGACTAGCTTTGAGCAGTTCTTC. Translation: CASSPGTSFEQFF.

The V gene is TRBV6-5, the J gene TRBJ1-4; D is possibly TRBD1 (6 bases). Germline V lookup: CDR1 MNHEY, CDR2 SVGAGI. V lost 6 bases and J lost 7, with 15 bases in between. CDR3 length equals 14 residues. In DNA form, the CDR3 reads TGTGCCAGCAGGCCTCAGGGGAGTCGTGAAAAACTGTTTTTT. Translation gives CASRPQGSREKLFF.

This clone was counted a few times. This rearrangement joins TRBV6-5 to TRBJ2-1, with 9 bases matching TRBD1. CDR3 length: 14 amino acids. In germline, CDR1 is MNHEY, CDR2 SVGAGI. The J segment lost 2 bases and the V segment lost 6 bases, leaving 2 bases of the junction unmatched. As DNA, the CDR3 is TGTGCCAGCAGGGGACAGGGAACCTACAATGAGCAGTTCTTC. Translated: CASRGQGTYNEQFF.

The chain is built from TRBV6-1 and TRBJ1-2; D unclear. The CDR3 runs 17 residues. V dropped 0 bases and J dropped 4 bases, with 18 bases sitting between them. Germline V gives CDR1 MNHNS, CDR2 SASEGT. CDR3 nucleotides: TGTGCCAGCAGTGAAGCAGTGGCGTCACAGATCTTCTATGGCTACACCTTC. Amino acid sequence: CASSEAVASQIFYGYTF.